The rows below give T cell receptor beta chains drawn from one sample of a study of Ad26.COV2.S vaccination and SARS-CoV-2 variants. TCRdb's table, derived via immunoSEQ multiplex PCR, lists solely in-frame clones and lacks some. This sample carries 450,000 to 550,000 clones, 70% to 90% of them seen once, and the ten largest clones take about 1.5%. The material sequenced was peripheral blood, taken in a trial of Ad26.COV2.S vaccine versus placebo. These receptors were taken from a person between 18 and 65 years old who received the Ad26.COV2.S COVID-19 vaccine or a placebo. Each CDR3 is given with its conserved first and last residue. The order of the fields is CDR3 protein, CDR3 DNA, D gene, V gene, clone size, J gene. The D gene is left open where the match is weak. Not every row has a clone size; where given, it reads once, few, many or a size class.

CDR3aa: CASSQQSEGYGYTF
CDR3nt: TGTGCCAGTAGTCAGCAGTCGGAAGGCTATGGCTACACCTTC
d_gene: .
v_gene: TRBV19
abundance: .
j_gene: TRBJ1-2

CDR3aa: CASSQEGRGTEAFF
CDR3nt: TGCGCCAGCAGCCAAGAGGGTCGCGGCACTGAAGCTTTCTTT
d_gene: .
v_gene: TRBV4-1
abundance: .
j_gene: TRBJ1-1

CDR3aa: CASSRTVQETQYF
CDR3nt: TGTGCCAGCAGCCGGACAGTTCAAGAGACCCAGTACTTC
d_gene: .
v_gene: TRBV9
abundance: .
j_gene: TRBJ2-5

CDR3aa: CASSSDRGNEQFF
CDR3nt: TGTGCCAGCAGCTCGGACAGGGGCAATGAGCAGTTCTTC
d_gene: TRBD1
v_gene: TRBV7-3
abundance: once
j_gene: TRBJ2-1

CDR3aa: CASSEAGYEQYF
CDR3nt: TGTGCCAGCAGTGAAGCGGGGTACGAGCAGTACTTC
d_gene: .
v_gene: TRBV6-1
abundance: few
j_gene: TRBJ2-7

CDR3aa: CASSGTGRSQPQHF
CDR3nt: TGTGCCAGTAGTGGGACAGGGAGGAGTCAGCCCCAGCATTTT
d_gene: TRBD1
v_gene: TRBV19
abundance: .
j_gene: TRBJ1-5

CDR3aa: CASHIGTRGEKLFF
CDR3nt: TGTGCCAGCCACATCGGGACCCGAGGGGAAAAACTGTTTTTT
d_gene: .
v_gene: TRBV19
abundance: .
j_gene: TRBJ1-4

CDR3aa: CASRLPDRGYGYTF
CDR3nt: TGCGCCAGCAGACTACCAGACAGGGGCTATGGCTACACCTTC
d_gene: TRBD1
v_gene: TRBV5-1
abundance: .
j_gene: TRBJ1-2

CDR3aa: CASSEREGAQPQHF
CDR3nt: TGTGCCAGCAGCGAGAGGGAGGGGGCTCAGCCCCAGCATTTT
d_gene: TRBD1
v_gene: TRBV7-2
abundance: few
j_gene: TRBJ1-5

CDR3aa: CASSTPRFAGETQYF
CDR3nt: TGTGCCAGCAGTACCCCACGGTTTGCGGGCGAGACCCAGTACTTC
d_gene: .
v_gene: TRBV6-5
abundance: .
j_gene: TRBJ2-5

CDR3aa: CSVARGQGMQYF
CDR3nt: TGCAGCGTCGCTCGCGGACAGGGGATGCAGTACTTC
d_gene: TRBD1
v_gene: TRBV29-1
abundance: .
j_gene: TRBJ2-7

CDR3aa: CASSLAGAGSNEKLFF
CDR3nt: TGCGCCAGCAGCTTGGCCGGGGCTGGGAGTAATGAAAAACTGTTTTTT
d_gene: .
v_gene: TRBV5-1
abundance: once
j_gene: TRBJ1-4

CDR3aa: CASSLGVRLGLNTEAFF
CDR3nt: TGCGCCAGCAGCTTGGGGGTACGCCTAGGCTTGAACACTGAAGCTTTCTTT
d_gene: .
v_gene: TRBV5-1
abundance: .
j_gene: TRBJ1-1

CDR3aa: CASSNGPPNTGELFF
CDR3nt: TGTGCCAGCAGCAACGGGCCGCCGAACACCGGGGAGCTGTTTTTT
d_gene: .
v_gene: TRBV3-1/TRBV3-2
abundance: .
j_gene: TRBJ2-2

CDR3aa: CASNKGVNRGSYNEQFF
CDR3nt: TGTGCCAGCAATAAGGGGGTCAATCGAGGCTCCTACAATGAGCAGTTCTTC
d_gene: .
v_gene: TRBV27
abundance: few
j_gene: TRBJ2-1